This T cell receptor (beta chain) was documented in a study of T cells in Graves' hyperthyroidism and ophthalmopathy. The source material, RNA transcripts, was used to amplify TCR beta CDR3 regions. The HTBI primer set drove a first-round RT-PCR of the TCR CDR3. TCRdb reanalysed the multiplex PCR reads using MiXCR and keeps one entry per CDR3 protein. Found here are around 440,000 distinct CDR3 sequences, 15% to 18% of them singletons; the top ten hold around 7%. V shed 2 bases and J 3 bases; nucleotides not matched to a gene: 8. The CDR3 is 16 residues long. Per the germline V gene, CDR1 is SGHDN and CDR2 is FVKESK. This clonotype appeared many times.

The TCR originated in a woman aged 18-29 years with Graves' hyperthyroidism. The sample was blood. The V and J genes are TRBV14 and TRBJ2-3, with 7 bases matching TRBD2. The CDR3 sequence is CASSQPLTGGTDTQYF. DNA for the CDR3: TGTGCCAGCAGCCAACCCCTGACGGGGGGAACAGATACGCAGTATTTT.